The next 5 T cell receptor beta chains were all read from a single sample in a study of regulatory T cells in long-lasting Graves disease. Libraries of TCR beta came from iRepertoire HTBI primers plus Arm-PCR of CDR3 regions. TCRdb fed the multiplex PCR reads into MiXCR, producing one record per CDR3 protein. The data hold under 450,000 distinct CDR3 sequences, with around 23% observed a single time. The sample's time point: persistent/refractory GD, antithyroid drugs over 5 years with positive TRAb. From RNA extracted from PBMCs, the TCR library was made. Source: peripheral blood mononuclear cells (PBMCs), taken when the disease was refractory, from a patient treated with antithyroid drugs. These receptors were collected from a woman aged 40 to 50 with Graves disease.

This clonotype was detected many times. This chain connects TRBV28 to TRBJ1-3; D ambiguous. The germline V gene encodes CDR1 MDHEN and CDR2 SYDVKM. There are 14 residues in the CDR3. Trimming took 2 bases from V and 4 from J, leaving 9 bases between them. The CDR3 loop is CASSLGPRGNTIYF. In DNA form, the CDR3 reads TGTGCCAGCAGTTTAGGACCAAGGGGAAACACCATATATTTT. Supplemented by reference TRBV28 and TRBJ1-3, the full variable domain reads DVKVTQSSRYLVKRTGEKVFLECVQDMDHENMFWYRQDPGLGLRLIYFSYDVKMKEKGDIPEGYSVSREKKERFSLILESASTNQTSMYLCASSLGPRGNTIYFGEGSWLTVV.

This clonotype was seen at least ten times. V and J are TRBV7-9 and TRBJ1-6; tentatively, D is TRBD1 (5 bases). From germline, CDR1 is SEHNR and CDR2 FQNEAQ (reference sequence). Between the trimmed V and J ends, which lost 0 bases and 9 bases, there was a span of 15 bases. The CDR3 consists of 16 residues. The CDR3 loop is CASSLAYAGPLSPLHF. The CDR3 coding sequence is TGTGCCAGCAGCTTAGCGTACGCGGGGCCCCTTTCACCCCTCCACTTT. Full variable domain (rest looked up from reference TRBV7-9 and TRBJ1-6): DTGVSQNPRHKITKRGQNVTFRCDPISEHNRLYWYRQTLGQGPEFLTYFQNEAQLEKSRLLSDRFSAERPKGSFSTLEIQRTEQGDSAMYLCASSLAYAGPLSPLHFGNGTRLTVT.

This clonotype was counted only a few times. The genes are TRBV28 and TRBJ1-5; possible D gene TRBD1, 6 bases. There are 18 residues in the CDR3. The germline CDR1 and CDR2 sequences are MDHEN and SYDVKM. Trimming cost V 3 bases and J 0 bases, with 18 bases left between them. The DNA of the CDR3 is TGTGCCAGCAGTTTTAGGGGGAGTAAAGATTATAGCAATCAGCCCCAGCATTTT. Translated: CASSFRGSKDYSNQPQHF.

This chain connects TRBV10-3 to TRBJ1-1; D is unclear. CDR3 length: 14 residues. The V gene lost 0 bases and the J gene lost 2 bases, with 7 bases spanning the gap. Germline CDR1 is ENHRY and CDR2 is SYGVKD. The CDR3 DNA reads as TGTGCCATCAGTGAGTCGGCGATAAACACTGAAGCTTTCTTT. Its protein is CAISESAINTEAFF.

The chain carries TRBV7-2 and TRBJ2-7; D is undetermined. Germline V lookup: CDR1 SGHTA, CDR2 FQGNSA. The CDR3 consists of 13 residues. V gave up 5 bases and J gave up 6 bases, with 14 bases separating them. CDR3 sequence reads: CASSQTLAGEQYF. For the CDR3, the DNA is TGTGCCAGCAGCCAAACCCTCGCAGGCGAGCAGTACTTC.